The 26 T cell receptor beta chains listed next were all sequenced from one sample in a study of response to subunit inactivated influenza vaccine. TCRdb used MiXCR to reprocess the RT-PCR reads, holding one entry per CDR3 protein. The data show approximately 250,000 distinct CDR3 sequences, 9% to 15% seen once. The sample here was non-naive T cells sorted from PBMCs, taken roughly 15 days before vaccination. The receptor source for this set is a man in his fifties who received an inactivated influenza vaccine.

This clonotype was observed a handful of times. The genes are TRBV6-2 or TRBV6-3 and TRBJ2-3; 7 bases are shared with TRBD1. This CDR3 is built from 16 residues. Germline CDR1 reads MNHEY; CDR2 reads SVGEGT. Trimming cost V 7 bases and J 8 bases; bases outside gene matches: 18. CDR3 nucleotide sequence: TGTGCCAGCAACCTACCCGGACAGGTGGGGACAACTACGCAGTATTTT. It codes for CASNLPGQVGTTTQYF.

The gene calls are TRBV4-3 and TRBJ2-6; no clear D. Germline V gives CDR1 LGHNA, CDR2 YSLEER. Trimming left V 0 bases short and J 1 base short, with 13 bases between. This CDR3 is built from 18 residues. CDR3 protein: CASSQDAVMGSGANVLTF. The CDR3 nucleotides are TGCGCCAGCAGCCAAGACGCTGTGATGGGTTCTGGGGCCAACGTCCTGACTTTC.

V and J are TRBV3-1 and TRBJ2-5, with D tentatively TRBD2 (7 bases). CDR3 length: 15 amino acids. The V gene's germline CDR1 is LGHDT and CDR2 YNNKEL (reference sequence). V was cut by 3 bases and J by 4 bases, with 15 bases left in between. The CDR3: CASSHVGGQGETQYF. Written as DNA, the CDR3 is TGTGCCAGCAGCCATGTCGGGGGGCAAGGAGAGACCCAGTACTTC.

This sequence joins TRBV5-1 and TRBJ2-2; 8 bases are shared with TRBD1. V dropped 0 bases and J dropped 5; count of bases not matched to a gene: 3. The CDR3 extends over 15 amino acids. Germline V lookup: CDR1 SGHRS, CDR2 YFSETQ. CDR3 residues: CASSLVQGGTGELFF. DNA of the CDR3: TGCGCCAGCAGCTTGGTACAGGGGGGTACCGGGGAGCTGTTTTTT.

This clonotype has more than one count but fewer than ten. The chain is built from TRBV20-1 and TRBJ2-1; possibly TRBD1 or TRBD2 for D (6 bases each). From germline, CDR1 is DFQATT and CDR2 SNEGSKA (reference sequence). CDR3 size: 13 residues. Trimming stripped 7 bases from V and 4 bases from J, with 14 bases between. The CDR3 reads CSVVGGQYNEQFF. The CDR3 DNA follows: TGCAGTGTAGTGGGGGGCCAATACAATGAGCAGTTCTTC.

This clonotype was seen more than once but under ten times. The rearrangement uses TRBV6-2 or TRBV6-3 and TRBJ1-4; D is perhaps TRBD1 (5 bases). Germline CDR1 and CDR2: MNHEY and SVGEGT. Deletions cut 2 bases from V and 11 bases from J, with 18 bases between. There are 15 residues in the CDR3. The CDR3 DNA reads as TGTGCCAGCAGTTACATTTTGGGGGGAATGAAGAAACTGTTTTTT. Protein product: CASSYILGGMKKLFF.

The rearrangement uses TRBV7-3 and TRBJ2-2; possibly TRBD2 for D (6 bases). Looked up from germline, CDR1 is SGHTA and CDR2 is FQGTGA. The germline V and J ends were trimmed by 5 bases and 2 bases, with 9 bases remaining between them. There are 14 residues in the CDR3. The CDR3 coding sequence is TGTGCCAGCAGCCAACTAGCTAACACCGGGGAGCTGTTTTTT. Amino acids: CASSQLANTGELFF.

The rearrangement joins TRBV5-6 to TRBJ2-1; 7 bases map to TRBD2. CDR1 and CDR2 from the germline V gene are SGHDT and YYEEEE. V lost 0 bases, J lost 9 bases, and 12 bases stayed unmatched. This CDR3 is 16 amino acids long. The CDR3 is CASSLAKRYGEGEQFF. The CDR3 DNA is TGTGCCAGCAGCTTGGCGAAAAGATACGGGGAGGGTGAGCAGTTCTTC. Using reference TRBV5-6 and TRBJ2-1 for the parts outside the CDR3, the full variable domain is DAGVTQSPTHLIKTRGQQVTLRCSPKSGHDTVSWYQQALGQGPQFIFQYYEEEERQRGNFPDRFSGHQFPNYSSELNVNALLLGDSALYLCASSLAKRYGEGEQFFGPGTRLTVL.

This clonotype was recorded once. The chain uses TRBV5-1 and TRBJ1-1; TRBD1 might be the D (5 bases). Germline V lookup: CDR1 SGHRS, CDR2 YFSETQ. V was trimmed by 2 bases and J by 10 bases, leaving 15 bases between them. The CDR3 has 13 residues. CDR3 amino acids: CASSLATVGSAFF. CDR3 nucleotides: TGCGCCAGCAGCTTAGCGACAGTTGGGTCAGCTTTCTTT.

The chain is built from TRBV6-1 and TRBJ2-1; 7 bases agree with TRBD2. CDR1 is MNHNS and CDR2 is SASEGT in the germline V gene. The CDR3 sequence is 16 residues long. The ends lost 6 bases at V and 0 bases at J; junction bases unmatched: 8. CDR3 DNA sequence: TGTGCCAGCAGGAGGGTCGGCGGGAGCTCCTACAATGAGCAGTTCTTC. Translation: CASRRVGGSSYNEQFF.

The sample holds many counts of this clonotype. This chain joins TRBV29-1 and TRBJ2-5; D is undetermined. V lost 4 bases to trimming and J lost 3 bases, with 6 bases between them. Germline values: CDR1 SQVTM, CDR2 ANQGSEA. There are 11 residues in the CDR3. Here the CDR3 reads CSVGPKETQYF. The DNA for the CDR3 is TGCAGCGTTGGTCCGAAAGAGACCCAGTACTTC. Variable domain in full (rest from reference TRBV29-1 and TRBJ2-5): SAVISQKPSRDICQRGTSLTIQCQVDSQVTMMFWYRQQPGQSLTLIATANQGSEATYESGFVIDKFPISRPNLTFSTLTVSNMSPEDSSIYLCSVGPKETQYFGPGTRLLVL.

The V gene is TRBV5-6, the J gene TRBJ1-1, with a tentative D call TRBD1 (5 bases). The CDR3 totals 16 residues. V was trimmed by 4 bases and J by 0 bases, leaving 16 bases between them. CDR1 and CDR2 (germline): SGHDT, YYEEEE. In nucleotides, the CDR3 is TGTGCCAGCAGCCTTCGGGGGGGGACCATGAACACTGAAGCTTTCTTT. This encodes CASSLRGGTMNTEAFF. Full variable domain (outside the CDR3, taken from reference TRBV5-6 and TRBJ1-1): DAGVTQSPTHLIKTRGQQVTLRCSPKSGHDTVSWYQQALGQGPQFIFQYYEEEERQRGNFPDRFSGHQFPNYSSELNVNALLLGDSALYLCASSLRGGTMNTEAFFGQGTRLTVV.

The chain combines TRBV20-1 with TRBJ1-3; D ambiguous. This CDR3 spans 16 amino acids. CDR1 is DFQATT, CDR2 SNEGSKA, per germline (reference sequence). The V end was cut by 4 bases, the J end by 0 bases, with 16 bases between. CDR3 sequence reads: CSATAAGLDSGNTIYF. In DNA, the CDR3 is TGCAGTGCTACGGCGGCGGGATTAGACTCTGGAAACACCATATATTTT.

The chain uses TRBV4-1 and TRBJ1-2; 7 bases map to TRBD1. The CDR3 sequence is 17 residues long. V trimming: 0 bases; J trimming: 4 bases; junction bases outside the gene matches: 11. Germline lookup yields CDR1 MGHRA and CDR2 YSYEKL. CDR3 DNA: TGCGCCAGCAGCCAAGATGGGGGACAGACCGCGACCTATGGCTACACCTTC. This sequence encodes CASSQDGGQTATYGYTF.

The chain recombines TRBV20-1 with TRBJ2-2; D call uncertain. The germline V gene encodes CDR1 DFQATT and CDR2 SNEGSKA (reference sequence). Trimming removed 4 bases at V and 4 bases at J, with 7 bases between. This CDR3 comprises 12 residues. The CDR3 is CSATASTGELFF. CDR3 nucleotide sequence: TGCAGTGCTACGGCCTCCACCGGGGAGCTGTTTTTT.

A few counts support this clonotype. For the CDR3, the DNA is TGTGCCAGTAGTATTCCCTCGGGCAGTTACAATCAGCCCCAGCATTTT. Residues: CASSIPSGSYNQPQHF. The chain recombines TRBV19 with TRBJ1-5; D remains unclear. Germline values: CDR1 LNHDA, CDR2 SQIVND (reference sequence). This CDR3 has 16 amino acids. V dropped 3 bases and J dropped 3 bases, with 15 bases sitting between them.

This clonotype was seen at least ten times. This chain joins TRBV28 and TRBJ2-5; tentatively, D is TRBD1 (5 bases). V was cut by 4 bases and J by 5 bases, with 11 bases left in between. There are 13 residues in the CDR3. Germline CDR1 MDHEN, CDR2 SYDVKM. The CDR3 DNA reads TGTGCCAGCAGTTCCCTAGGGGTGGAGACCCAGTACTTC. Protein: CASSSLGVETQYF.

This clonotype was counted only a few times. V gene TRBV15 combines with J gene TRBJ2-5; D is ambiguous. V was trimmed by 3 bases and J by 9 bases, leaving 11 bases between them. The CDR3 extends over 12 amino acids. CDR1 LNHNV and CDR2 YYDKDF come from the germline V gene (reference sequence). This CDR3 is CATSSAAAAQYF. Here the CDR3 DNA reads TGTGCCACCAGCAGTGCTGCGGCTGCCCAGTACTTC. The full variable domain, in which reference TRBV15 and TRBJ2-5 provide the parts outside the CDR3, is DAMVIQNPRYQVTQFGKPVTLSCSQTLNHNVMYWYQQKSSQAPKLLFHYYDKDFNNEADTPDNFQSRRPNTSFCFLDIRSPGLGDTAMYLCATSSAAAAQYFGPGTRLLVL.

This rearrangement joins TRBV3-1 to TRBJ1-6; 8 nucleotides agree with TRBD1. With 7 bases clipped from V and 10 bases from J, the junction kept 9 bases outside the gene matches. This CDR3 has 14 residues. In germline, CDR1 is LGHDT, CDR2 YNNKEL (reference sequence). The CDR3 nucleotides are TGTGCCAGCACGACAGGGGTCGGAGGATCACCCCTCCACTTT. It encodes CASTTGVGGSPLHF.

This sequence joins TRBV10-2 and TRBJ2-1; D not resolved. Looked up from germline, CDR1 is WSHSY and CDR2 is SAAADI. The CDR3 runs to 13 residues. V shed 3 bases and J shed 9 bases, with 12 bases lying between them. The CDR3 nucleotides read TGCGCCAGCAGTGAAATCAGAACATTTGAGCAGTTCTTC. Residues: CASSEIRTFEQFF.

In regard to this clonotype: One end of the junction varies from germline; a read error may be responsible. The gene calls are TRBV11-2 and TRBJ2-3; a possible D gene is TRBD2 (5 bases). Germline CDR1 reads SGHAT; CDR2 reads FQNNGV. The CDR3 covers 18 residues. Here the CDR3 reads CASSSGRVAEASTVTQYF. CDR3 DNA sequence: TGTGCCAGCAGCTCCGGACGGGTGGCGGAAGCTAGCACAGTTACGCAGTATTTT.

V and J are TRBV11-2 and TRBJ1-2; D gene unclear. CDR1 is SGHAT, CDR2 FQNNGV, per germline. The CDR3 loop spans 15 amino acids. V gave up 0 bases and J gave up 4 bases, with 12 bases separating them. The CDR3 is CASSLDLGLAYGYTF. The CDR3 DNA is TGTGCCAGCAGCTTAGATCTGGGGTTGGCCTATGGCTACACCTTC.

The CDR3 DNA sequence: TGTGCCAGCAGCTCAGCCAGGTTCACTGAAGCTTTCTTT. The encoded protein is CASSSARFTEAFF. The rearrangement links TRBV7-9 to TRBJ1-1; unclear D gene. This CDR3 is 13 amino acids long. CDR1 is SEHNR and CDR2 is FQNEAQ in the germline V gene (reference sequence). V lost 4 bases to trimming and J lost 4 bases, with 10 bases between them.

This clonotype has ten or more counts. V is TRBV4-3 and J is TRBJ1-2, with TRBD1 matching over 7 bases. V trimming: 0 bases; J trimming: 5 bases; junction bases outside the gene matches: 15. The length of the CDR3 is 18 residues. Germline CDR1 LGHNA, CDR2 YSLEER. Written as DNA, the CDR3 is TGCGCCAGCAGCCAAGAAGCCCGGTTGGAGGGGGCACGGTATGGCTACACCTTC. This translates into CASSQEARLEGARYGYTF.

Only a few counts were recorded for this clonotype. In nucleotides, the CDR3 is TGTGCCACAAGGGGGGGCCAAAGCACAGATACGCAGTATTTT. Amino acid sequence: CATRGGQSTDTQYF. The V gene is TRBV7-9, the J gene TRBJ2-3, with D perhaps TRBD2 (7 bases). Trimming cost V 10 bases and J 0 bases, with 14 bases left between them. The CDR3 spans 14 residues. Germline loops: CDR1 SEHNR, CDR2 FQNEAQ (reference sequence).

This clonotype appeared a few times. The CDR3 DNA reads as TGTGCCAGCAGTGAAGTAAACGGGGCCGGGGAGCAGTTCTTC. It specifies CASSEVNGAGEQFF. The rearrangement joins TRBV6-4 to TRBJ2-1; perhaps D is TRBD1 or TRBD2 (5 bases each). V shed 3 bases and J shed 10 bases, with 16 bases lying between them. The CDR3 has 14 amino acids. In germline, CDR1 is MRHNA, CDR2 SNTAGT.